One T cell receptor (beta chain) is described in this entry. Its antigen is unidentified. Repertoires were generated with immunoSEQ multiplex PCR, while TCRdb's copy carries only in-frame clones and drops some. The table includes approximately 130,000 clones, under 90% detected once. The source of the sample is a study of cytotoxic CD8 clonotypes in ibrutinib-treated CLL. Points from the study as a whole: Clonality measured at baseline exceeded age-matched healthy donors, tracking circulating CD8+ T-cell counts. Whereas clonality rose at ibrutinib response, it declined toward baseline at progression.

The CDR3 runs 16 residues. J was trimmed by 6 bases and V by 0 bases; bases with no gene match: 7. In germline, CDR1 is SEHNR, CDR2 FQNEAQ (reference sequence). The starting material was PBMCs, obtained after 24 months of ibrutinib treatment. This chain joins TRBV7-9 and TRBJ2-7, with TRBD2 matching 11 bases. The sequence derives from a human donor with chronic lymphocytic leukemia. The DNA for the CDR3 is TGTGCCAGCAGCTTAGCGTGTAGCGGGGGGGGGTGCGAGCAGTACTTC. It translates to CASSLACSGGGCEQYF.